The 18 T cell receptor beta chains below all came from one sample that was sequenced in a study of blood T cell repertoires in COVID-19. The protocol was immunoSEQ multiplex PCR, while the TCRdb copy is restricted to in-frame clones and leaves out a portion. The sample lists 290,000 or so clones; 70% to 90% were seen once. Sample: peripheral blood. The origin of the receptors is a man aged 70 or older with acute or convalescent COVID-19.

The chain uses TRBV24-1 and TRBJ2-7, with 10 bases fitting TRBD1. J gave up 4 bases and V 7 bases, and 3 bases lay outside the gene matches. CDR1 and CDR2 (germline): KGHDR, SFDVKD. The CDR3 covers 13 residues. The CDR3 sequence is CATSRQGAYEQYF. In nucleotides, the CDR3 is TGTGCCACCAGCCGACAGGGGGCATACGAGCAGTACTTC.

The rearrangement uses TRBV5-4 and TRBJ2-5; 8 positions match TRBD1. The germline V gene has CDR1 SGHNT and CDR2 YYREEE (reference sequence). The trim removed 0 bases at V and 3 bases at J, leaving 4 bases unmatched. This CDR3 has 15 residues. The CDR3 reads CASSLAQGAEETQYF. Here the CDR3 DNA reads TGTGCCAGCAGCTTGGCCCAGGGGGCGGAAGAGACCCAGTACTTC.

The rearrangement links TRBV9 to TRBJ1-2; 8 bases line up with TRBD1. This CDR3 is 14 amino acids long. The germline gives CDR1 SGDLS, CDR2 YYNGEE. The V segment lost 3 bases and the J segment 2 bases; nucleotides outside the gene matches: 3. CDR3 bases: TGTGCCAGCAGCGAGGACAGGGCCAACTATGGCTACACCTTC. It encodes CASSEDRANYGYTF.

The rearrangement uses TRBV6-1 and TRBJ1-1; D is unresolved. This CDR3 comprises 13 residues. Trimming shortened V by 3 bases and J by 1 base, and 6 bases separated the two germline ends. Germline CDR1 reads MNHNS; CDR2 reads SASEGT. The CDR3: CASSDRGNTEAFF. CDR3 sequence (DNA): TGTGCCAGCAGTGACCGAGGGAACACTGAAGCTTTCTTT.

The V call is TRBV5-4, the J call TRBJ2-5; 8 positions match TRBD2. Unmatched junction bases numbered 13, after V lost 3 bases and J lost 9 bases. The CDR3 is 15 amino acids. Germline lookup yields CDR1 SGHNT and CDR2 YYREEE (reference sequence). The CDR3 DNA is TGTGCCAGCAGCTCCAAGACCGGGACTAGTGGCTCCCAGTACTTC. It encodes CASSSKTGTSGSQYF.

This chain uses TRBV18 with TRBJ2-2, with D perhaps TRBD2 (6 bases). The CDR3 spans 15 residues. Germline V gene data show CDR1 as KGHSH and CDR2 as LQKENI. V was clipped by 5 bases and J by 2 bases, with 12 bases between them. CDR3 DNA: TGTGCCAGCTCAGGACGGGGGTCTAACACCGGGGAGCTGTTTTTT. It specifies CASSGRGSNTGELFF.

As concerns this clone: Compared with germline, one end of the junction differs, possibly owing to a read error. Here the CDR3 reads CASSLLRDSGSVDF. CDR3 sequence (DNA): TGTGCCAGCTCACTTCTACGGGACAGCGGATCAGTGGACTTC. The V and J genes are TRBV18 and TRBJ2-7; 7 bases line up with TRBD1. Germline CDR1 KGHSH, CDR2 LQKENI. The CDR3 has 14 residues.

The V call is TRBV6-1, the J call TRBJ1-5; D unresolved. Per the germline V gene, CDR1 is MNHNS and CDR2 is SASEGT. The length of the CDR3 is 16 residues. V was cut by 2 bases and J by 6 bases, with 17 bases left in between. The CDR3 bases are TGTGCCAGCAGTGAAACCCGGGTTCCGAGCGGTCAGCCCCAGCATTTT. This codes for CASSETRVPSGQPQHF.

The chain carries TRBV27 and TRBJ2-7; 10 bases map to TRBD1. The CDR3 is 16 residues long. The trim removed 6 bases at V and 2 bases at J, leaving 10 bases unmatched. The germline gives CDR1 MNHEY, CDR2 SMNVEV (reference sequence). CDR3 region: CASRRFGDRGPYEQYF. The CDR3 nucleotides read TGTGCCAGCAGACGGTTCGGGGACAGGGGCCCCTACGAGCAGTACTTC.

The chain carries TRBV19 and TRBJ1-4, with TRBD1 identical over 11 bases. The CDR3 covers 19 residues. CDR1 is LNHDA and CDR2 is SQIVND in the germline V gene (reference sequence). J was trimmed by 0 bases and V by 3 bases; bases with no gene match: 9. The chain's CDR3 is CASSIRTPGQGATNEKLFF. As DNA, the CDR3 is TGTGCCAGTAGTATCCGTACCCCGGGACAGGGGGCAACTAATGAAAAACTGTTTTTT.

This clone appeared a single time. The J gene is TRBJ1-2, the V gene TRBV7-9; the D is unclear. The V end lost 2 bases, the J end lost 6 bases, and 13 bases lay between the germline ends. This CDR3 region has 14 residues. Germline V gene data show CDR1 as SEHNR and CDR2 as FQNEAQ (reference sequence). The CDR3 region is CASSLNLQMDGYTF. The CDR3 DNA reads TGTGCCAGCAGCTTAAATCTGCAGATGGATGGCTACACCTTC.

This clone was recorded only once. The V and J genes are TRBV5-5 and TRBJ1-5; 10 positions match TRBD1. Germline CDR1 SGHKS, CDR2 YYEKEE (reference sequence). V lost 3 bases and J lost 6; bases outside the gene matches: 3. This CDR3 has 14 amino acids. CDR3 sequence reads: CASSWDRGSQPQHF. The CDR3 bases are TGTGCCAGCAGCTGGGACAGGGGTAGTCAGCCCCAGCATTTT. Full variable domain (remainder filled in from reference TRBV5-5 and TRBJ1-5): DAGVTQSPTHLIKTRGQQVTLRCSPISGHKSVSWYQQVLGQGPQFIFQYYEKEERGRGNFPDRFSARQFPNYSSELNVNALLLGDSALYLCASSWDRGSQPQHFGDGTRLSIL.

The sample holds a few counts of this clone. The chain combines TRBV2 with TRBJ2-4; 9 nucleotides match TRBD1. The J segment lost 5 bases and the V segment lost 8 bases, leaving 10 bases of the junction unmatched. Germline V CDR1 and CDR2: SNHLY, FYNNEI. The CDR3 sequence is 15 residues long. CDR3 coding DNA: TGTGCCAGCGGGTACCGGGACAGGGTGGAAAACATTCAGTACTTC. It specifies CASGYRDRVENIQYF.

The J gene is TRBJ2-2, the V gene TRBV19, with 9 bases lining up with TRBD2. The V gene end was trimmed by 7 bases and the J gene end by 10 bases; junction bases not matched to a gene: 13. Germline V CDR1 and CDR2: LNHDA, SQIVND (reference sequence). The CDR3 has 15 amino acids. CDR3 in amino acids: CASTKGSSGMLELFF. In DNA, the CDR3 is TGTGCCAGTACCAAGGGGTCTAGCGGGATGTTGGAGCTGTTTTTT.

The rearrangement uses TRBV11-3 and TRBJ2-1, with 9 nucleotides matching TRBD2. J lost 5 bases, V lost 6 bases, and 8 bases had no gene match. This CDR3 region has 15 residues. Germline V lookup: CDR1 SGHNT, CDR2 YENEEA. CDR3 coding DNA: TGTGCCAGCAGTCCAGACGGGACTAGCAACAATGAGCAGTTCTTC. Residues: CASSPDGTSNNEQFF.

This clone was observed a few times. The chain employs TRBV5-1 and TRBJ2-1; D gene unclear. The length of the CDR3 is 13 residues. The V end lost 0 bases, the J end lost 4 bases, and 5 bases lay between the germline ends. Germline assignment: CDR1 SGHRS and CDR2 YFSETQ. CDR3 sequence reads: CASSLDSYNEQFF. CDR3 in DNA: TGCGCCAGCAGCTTGGACAGTTACAATGAGCAGTTCTTC.

The V call is TRBV15, the J call TRBJ2-7; perhaps TRBD1 as D (6 bases). The CDR3 consists of 14 residues. The germline gives CDR1 LNHNV, CDR2 YYDKDF (reference sequence). The V gene lost 3 bases and the J gene lost 2 bases, with 11 bases spanning the gap. The CDR3 coding sequence is TGTGCCACCAGCAGGGAACAGGGCCCCTACGAGCAGTACTTC. It codes for CATSREQGPYEQYF.

This clone appeared a few times. The rearrangement joins TRBV7-9 to TRBJ2-7; 13 bases map to TRBD2. The CDR3 runs to 16 residues. The J segment lost 7 bases and the V segment lost 4 bases, leaving 10 bases of the junction unmatched. Germline CDR1 and CDR2: SEHNR and FQNEAQ (reference sequence). The CDR3: CASSSPGLAGIREQYF. CDR3 DNA: TGTGCCAGCAGCTCTCCGGGACTAGCGGGAATACGGGAGCAGTACTTC. The full variable domain, its missing parts supplied by reference TRBV7-9 and TRBJ2-7, is DTGVSQNPRHKITKRGQNVTFRCDPISEHNRLYWYRQTLGQGPEFLTYFQNEAQLEKSRLLSDRFSAERPKGSFSTLEIQRTEQGDSAMYLCASSSPGLAGIREQYFGPGTRLTVT.